The next 16 T cell receptor beta chains were all read from a single sample in a study of T cells in Graves' hyperthyroidism and ophthalmopathy. RNA transcripts served as the template for amplifying TCR beta CDR3 regions. The primer set for the first-round RT-PCR of the TCR CDR3 was HTBI. TCRdb analysed the multiplex PCR reads with MiXCR anew, one entry per CDR3 protein. The table shows approximately 490,000 distinct CDR3 sequences, with approximately 22% occurring only once. Input material: blood. The receptors were sampled from a woman aged 70-85 years with Graves' ophthalmopathy.

This clonotype was counted between two and nine times. CDR3 bases: TGTGCCAGCTGGCGACAGACGAACACCGGGGAGCTGTTTTTT. This encodes CASWRQTNTGELFF. The chain carries TRBV27 and TRBJ2-2; D perhaps matches TRBD1 (5 bases). This CDR3 is 14 amino acids long. V dropped 8 bases and J dropped 0 bases, with 10 bases sitting between them. The germline CDR1 and CDR2 sequences are MNHEY and SMNVEV (reference sequence).

V and J are TRBV5-1 and TRBJ2-2; D may be TRBD1 or TRBD2 (5 bases each). V was cut by 7 bases and J by 6 bases, with 7 bases left in between. The CDR3 sequence is 11 residues long. Germline V lookup: CDR1 SGHRS, CDR2 YFSETQ. The CDR3 DNA sequence: TGCGCCAGCGGGACGGCCGGGGAGCTGTTTTTT. Translating gives CASGTAGELFF.

The CDR3, as DNA: TGTGCCAGCAGTTTAGGCCCACAGGGTGGCGGCTACACCTTC. Its protein is CASSLGPQGGGYTF. J is TRBJ1-2 and V is TRBV27; possibly TRBD1 for D (6 bases). The V gene's germline CDR1 is MNHEY and CDR2 SMNVEV (reference sequence). The CDR3 loop spans 14 amino acids. V was cut by 2 bases and J by 8 bases, with 15 bases left in between.

This clonotype has at least ten counts. J is TRBJ2-1 and V is TRBV6-5, with TRBD2 matching 7 bases. The V gene end was trimmed by 0 bases and the J gene end by 4 bases; junction bases not matched to a gene: 12. Germline CDR1 MNHEY, CDR2 SVGAGI. The CDR3 totals 18 residues. Here the CDR3 reads CASSYSGGRSLIYNEQFF. The CDR3 coding sequence is TGTGCCAGCAGTTACTCAGGCGGGAGATCCCTGATTTACAATGAGCAGTTCTTC.

This clonotype was seen ten or more times. V gene TRBV12-3 or TRBV12-4 combines with J gene TRBJ2-7; tentatively, D is TRBD2 (6 bases). The CDR3 covers 13 residues. V gave up 3 bases and J gave up 4 bases, with 10 bases separating them. CDR3 DNA: TGTGCCAGCAGTTTCGGGAGTTCTTACGAGCAGTACTTC. Translated, it gives CASSFGSSYEQYF.

V is TRBV3-1 and J is TRBJ2-2; 14 nucleotides match TRBD2. V lost 4 bases and J lost 1; bases outside the gene matches: 8. CDR1 is LGHDT and CDR2 is YNNKEL in the germline V gene (reference sequence). The CDR3 consists of 19 residues. In DNA, the CDR3 is TGTGCCAGCAGCCGAGAGGGACTAGCGGGAGCCATGAACACCGGGGAGCTGTTTTTT. Its protein is CASSREGLAGAMNTGELFF. Looking up the rest from reference TRBV3-1 and TRBJ2-2 gives the full variable domain: DTAVSQTPKYLVTQMGNDKSIKCEQNLGHDTMYWYKQDSKKFLKIMFSYNNKELIINETVPNRFSPKSPDKAHLNLHINSLELGDSAVYFCASSREGLAGAMNTGELFFGEGSRLTVL.

This clonotype was counted between two and nine times. V gene TRBV11-3 combines with J gene TRBJ1-1, with 10 nucleotides matching TRBD1. Germline lookup yields CDR1 SGHNT and CDR2 YENEEA. The CDR3 loop spans 16 amino acids. After removal of 5 bases from V and 7 bases from J, the junction contained 13 bases not matched to a gene. CDR3 sequence (DNA): TGTGCCAGCAGCCCCGGACAGGGGGAAGGCAGAATTGAAGCTTTCTTT. It encodes CASSPGQGEGRIEAFF.

In its sample, this clonotype was seen a few times. The rearrangement joins TRBV2 to TRBJ1-2; no reliable D call. With 1 base removed from V and 7 bases from J, the gap between germline ends came to 7 bases. Per germline, CDR1 SNHLY and CDR2 FYNNEI. The CDR3 has 12 residues. This CDR3 reads CASSEGGGGYTF. The CDR3 region has the DNA TGTGCCAGCAGTGAAGGGGGAGGTGGCTACACCTTC.

The chain has TRBV2 and TRBJ2-7, with D tentatively TRBD1 (5 bases). The CDR3 is 14 amino acids. CDR1 and CDR2 from the germline V gene are SNHLY and FYNNEI. V lost 7 bases and J lost 4, with 17 bases in between. The CDR3 DNA follows: TGTGCCAGCACTTTGACAGTCATCCCATACGAGCAGTACTTC. Its protein is CASTLTVIPYEQYF.

The V and J genes are TRBV14 and TRBJ2-3; 7 bases match TRBD2. With V trimmed by 2 bases and J by 6 bases, 5 bases remained unmatched. The CDR3 contains 14 residues. Germline V gene lookup returns CDR1 SGHDN and CDR2 FVKESK. The CDR3 sequence: CASSQSRGSDTQYF. DNA of the CDR3: TGTGCCAGCAGCCAAAGTCGCGGGAGTGATACGCAGTATTTT.

This clonotype was seen ten or more times. The chain combines TRBV3-1 with TRBJ1-4; D is uncertain. Germline loops: CDR1 LGHDT, CDR2 YNNKEL (reference sequence). The CDR3 loop spans 12 amino acids. V gave up 1 base and J gave up 10 bases, with 7 bases separating them. The CDR3 DNA reads TGTGCCAGCAGCCAAGGTACTGGAAAACTGTTTTTT. Translated, it gives CASSQGTGKLFF.

There are many counts of this clonotype. One junction end disagrees with the germline gene, perhaps due to a read error. This sequence joins TRBV7-9 and TRBJ1-1; D gene unclear. The CDR3 sequence is 14 residues long. Germline V gene data show CDR1 as SEHNR and CDR2 as FQNEAQ (reference sequence). CDR3 coding DNA: TGTGCCAGCAGGTTAGGGTCCGTGAACACTGAAGCTTTCTTT. As protein: CASRLGSVNTEAFF. The entire variable domain, with the rest obtained from reference TRBV7-9 and TRBJ1-1, is as follows: DTGVSQNPRHKITKRGQNVTFRCDPISEHNRLYWYRQTLGQGPEFLTYFQNEAQLEKSRLLSDRFSAERPKGSFSTLEIQRTEQGDSAMYLCASRLGSVNTEAFFGQGTRLTVV.

This clonotype was observed at least ten times. This chain joins TRBV6-1 and TRBJ2-3; TRBD1 matches 10 bases. J gave up 2 bases and V 5 bases, and 10 bases lay outside the gene matches. The germline V gene encodes CDR1 MNHNS and CDR2 SASEGT. The CDR3 consists of 17 residues. The CDR3 here is CASSFSGTGEITDTQYF. The CDR3 coding sequence is TGTGCCAGCAGTTTCTCCGGGACAGGGGAAATCACAGATACGCAGTATTTT.

The V and J genes are TRBV5-1 and TRBJ1-4; D gene uncertain. CDR1 is SGHRS and CDR2 is YFSETQ in the germline V gene. This CDR3 spans 13 amino acids. V gave up 0 bases and J gave up 7 bases, with 7 bases separating them. The DNA for the CDR3 is TGCGCCAGCAGCTTGGATGAAGGTGAAAAACTGTTTTTT. Amino acid sequence: CASSLDEGEKLFF.

This clonotype occurred many times. The rearrangement joins TRBV6-2 or TRBV6-3 to TRBJ1-1, with TRBD1 matching 7 bases. This CDR3 is built from 14 residues. J lost 4 bases, V lost 6 bases, and 8 bases had no gene match. Germline V CDR1 and CDR2: MNHEY, SVGEGT. This CDR3 reads CASRYDREGTEAFF. The CDR3 bases are TGTGCCAGCAGGTACGACAGGGAGGGCACTGAAGCTTTCTTT.

As for this clonotype: A read error may explain this, as a much larger clone is one base away. The chain employs TRBV7-8 and TRBJ2-1; 7 bases fit TRBD2. V was clipped by 3 bases and J by 6 bases; unmatched bases: 8. Germline V lookup: CDR1 SGHVS, CDR2 FQNEAQ. This CDR3 is built from 15 residues. CDR3 residues: CASSFGASGVNEQFF. CDR3 nucleotides: TGTGCCAGCAGCTTCGGGGCTAGCGGCGTCAATGAGCAGTTCTTC.